The clone carrying this T cell receptor beta chain showed up just a few times. The record originates from a study of blood T cell repertoires in COVID-19. Assay: immunoSEQ multiplex PCR; the TCRdb copy retains only in-frame clones and omits some. The sample lists some 25,000 clones, about 81% occurring once. Germline values: CDR1 LGHNA, CDR2 YNFKEQ. Trimming cost V 6 bases and J 0 bases, with 15 bases left between them. CDR3 length: 15 residues. The chain uses TRBV4-2 and TRBJ2-7; perhaps TRBD2 as D (6 bases). The clonotype was recovered from a woman in her sixties or seventies with COVID-19, enrolled during active disease. The sequenced material came from peripheral blood. The CDR3 spells CASRPRAGSSYEQYF. CDR3 DNA sequence: TGTGCCAGCAGGCCGCGGGCGGGAAGCTCCTACGAGCAGTACTTC.